The sequence of this T cell receptor beta chain was determined in a study of shared clonotypes between healthy human individuals. Study-level results: Rarefaction exposed incomplete sorted-subset sequencing despite large depth.

The V and J ends lost 6 bases and 6 bases respectively, with 18 bases between them. This CDR3 contains 15 residues. Germline loops: CDR1 MDHEN, CDR2 SYDVKM. This was a deep-level run. On sorted subsets, replicate PCRs used 200 to 250 ng DNA, or tens of thousands of T cell genomes. Assay: immunoSEQ multiplex PCR; the TCRdb copy retains only in-frame clones and omits some. The table includes over 800,000 clones, more than 85% detected once. Positive CCR7 selection of CD45RO-negative cells yielded the naive CD8 cells, and terminally differentiated effector memory CD45RA+ cells were excluded. With regard to this clone: The antigen is not known.

The receptor's source is a man in his thirties or forties in good health. The sequencing input was naive CD8+ T cells sorted from blood. The V gene is TRBV28, the J gene TRBJ1-5; possibly TRBD1 for D (6 bases). Here the CDR3 reads CASRIVQGWSQPQHF. CDR3 DNA sequence: TGTGCCAGCAGGATCGTACAGGGATGGAGTCAGCCCCAGCATTTT.